The rows below give T cell receptor beta chains drawn from one sample of a study of T cells in Graves' hyperthyroidism and ophthalmopathy. Each CDR3 protein is one row after TCRdb ran MiXCR on the multiplex PCR reads. Here the sample spans about 680,000 distinct CDR3 sequences, roughly 32% being singletons. Material: blood. These receptors all stem from a woman in her forties with Graves' hyperthyroidism. Each CDR3 is given with its conserved first and last residue. Each record gives: V gene, J gene, clone size, D gene, CDR3 protein, CDR3 DNA. A D gene is named only where the DNA matches it firmly. Only part of the rows carry a size: once, few, many, or a class if the clone is expanded.

TRBV12-3/TRBV12-4	TRBJ1-1	.	.	CASSPGKGITEAFF	TGTGCCAGCAGCCCAGGAAAGGGAATAACTGAAGCTTTCTTT
TRBV20-1	TRBJ2-2	few	.	CSASEGNTGELFF	TGCAGTGCGTCCGAGGGGAACACCGGGGAGCTGTTTTTT
TRBV2	TRBJ1-5	many	TRBD1	CASSDRAQDGNQPQHF	TGTGCCAGCAGCGACAGGGCCCAGGACGGCAATCAGCCCCAGCATTTT
TRBV6-6	TRBJ1-1	few	.	CASSYRADEAFF	TGTGCCAGCAGTTATCGGGCAGATGAAGCTTTCTTT
TRBV4-1	TRBJ1-3	.	.	CASSQEASEGNTIYF	TGCGCCAGCAGCCAAGAGGCGTCCGAGGGAAACACCATATATTTT
TRBV27	TRBJ1-1	.	.	CASSFSVRTEAFF	TGTGCCAGCAGTTTCAGTGTGCGGACTGAAGCTTTCTTT
TRBV20-1	TRBJ2-3	.	TRBD2	CSAPGLAGGDTQYF	TGCAGTGCCCCCGGGCTAGCGGGAGGAGATACGCAGTATTTT
TRBV6-5	TRBJ1-1	.	.	CATPGAGLENTEAFF	TGTGCCACCCCTGGGGCAGGGTTGGAGAACACTGAAGCTTTCTTT
TRBV7-9	TRBJ1-1	many	TRBD1	CASSARTGMNTEAFF	TGTGCCAGCAGCGCACGGACAGGCATGAACACTGAAGCTTTCTTT
TRBV24-1	TRBJ2-3	.	TRBD1	CATSDDRGTDTQYF	TGTGCCACCAGTGATGACAGGGGCACAGATACGCAGTATTTT
TRBV6-4	TRBJ1-6	many	.	CASSDSIRWNSPLHF	TGTGCCAGCAGTGACTCGATACGGTGGAATTCACCCCTCCACTTT
TRBV3-1	TRBJ1-1	.	.	CASSQEPGVEAFF	TGTGCCAGCAGCCAAGAACCCGGGGTTGAAGCTTTCTTT
TRBV2	TRBJ1-5	many	.	CASSVPPEGQPQHF	TGTGCCAGCAGTGTGCCCCCGGAAGGTCAGCCCCAGCATTTT
TRBV7-9	TRBJ1-2	few	.	CASSHNIDRTNYGYTF	TGTGCCAGCAGCCATAACATCGACAGAACTAACTATGGCTACACCTTC
TRBV5-1	TRBJ2-5	many	TRBD1	CASSSTGDRAETQYF	TGCGCCAGCAGCTCAACGGGGGACAGGGCAGAGACCCAGTACTTC
TRBV10-3	TRBJ2-2	.	TRBD1	CAIREQGASANTGELFF	TGTGCCATCAGGGAACAGGGGGCCTCCGCGAACACCGGGGAGCTGTTTTTT
TRBV10-1	TRBJ2-1	.	TRBD2	CASSDGASGRRVQFF	TGCGCCAGCAGTGATGGGGCTAGCGGCCGCCGAGTGCAGTTCTTC
TRBV12-3/TRBV12-4	TRBJ2-2	.	TRBD2	CASSLLAGIGELFF	TGTGCCAGCAGTTTGTTAGCGGGAATCGGGGAGCTGTTTTTT
TRBV25-1	TRBJ1-1	many	TRBD1	CASSVQTGTEAFF	TGTGCCAGCAGTGTACAGACAGGGACTGAAGCTTTCTTT
TRBV28	TRBJ1-1	.	.	CASSTARSLVNTEAFF	TGTGCCAGCAGTACCGCCCGTTCCTTGGTGAACACTGAAGCTTTCTTT
TRBV24-1	TRBJ1-2	.	.	CATSDSRDVRGYTF	TGTGCCACCAGTGATTCCCGGGACGTTCGTGGCTACACCTTC
TRBV7-6	TRBJ2-1	once	.	CASRGGDTHEQFF	TGTGCCAGCAGGGGCGGGGACACCCATGAGCAGTTCTTC
TRBV7-2	TRBJ2-7	.	.	CASSIGSDRSHEQYF	TGTGCCAGCAGCATTGGATCGGACAGATCTCACGAGCAGTACTTC
TRBV13	TRBJ1-3	many	.	CASSRELGNTIYF	TGTGCCAGCAGCCGAGAACTCGGAAACACCATATATTTT
TRBV10-2	TRBJ1-1	.	.	CASSQGLGENTEAFF	TGCGCCAGCAGCCAGGGGCTTGGGGAGAACACTGAAGCTTTCTTT
TRBV25-1	TRBJ1-1	.	.	CASSEFTGNFAEAFF	TGTGCCAGCAGTGAATTCACAGGGAATTTCGCTGAAGCTTTCTTT
TRBV29-1	TRBJ1-5	.	TRBD1	CSAGQGTKETQHF	TGCAGCGCGGGACAGGGAACGAAGGAGACCCAGCATTTT
TRBV7-2	TRBJ2-2	.	.	CASSSDTVGELFF	TGTGCCAGCAGCTCCGACACCGTGGGGGAGCTGTTTTTT
TRBV24-1	TRBJ1-2	.	.	CATSDSPGMGAGYTF	TGTGCCACCAGTGATTCCCCCGGGATGGGGGCTGGCTACACCTTC
TRBV7-2	TRBJ1-2	many	TRBD1	CASSLVAGGAYGYTF	TGTGCCAGCAGCTTAGTGGCAGGGGGCGCTTATGGCTACACCTTC
TRBV10-3	TRBJ2-5	.	TRBD2	CAIRGTPLAGGTSETQYF	TGTGCCATCAGGGGGACACCTCTAGCGGGAGGGACGTCAGAGACCCAGTACTTC